This T cell receptor (beta chain) was profiled in a study of T cells in Graves' hyperthyroidism and ophthalmopathy. Researchers took RNA transcripts and amplified the TCR beta CDR3 regions from them. A first-round RT-PCR of the TCR CDR3 used the HTBI primer set. TCRdb used MiXCR to reprocess the multiplex PCR reads, holding one entry per CDR3 protein. The sample includes a few hundred thousand distinct CDR3 sequences, approximately 16% of them seen just once. This clonotype was detected a few times. Germline CDR1 and CDR2: MNHNS and SASEGT. Trimming removed 0 bases at V and 9 bases at J, with 6 bases between. The CDR3 has 12 residues.

The chain has TRBV6-1 and TRBJ2-1; D unclear. The sequenced sample was blood. The sequence was collected from a woman aged 40 to 50 with Graves' ophthalmopathy. The DNA for the CDR3 is TGTGCCAGCAGTGAAGCCATTCTTGAGCAGTTCTTC. It yields the protein CASSEAILEQFF.